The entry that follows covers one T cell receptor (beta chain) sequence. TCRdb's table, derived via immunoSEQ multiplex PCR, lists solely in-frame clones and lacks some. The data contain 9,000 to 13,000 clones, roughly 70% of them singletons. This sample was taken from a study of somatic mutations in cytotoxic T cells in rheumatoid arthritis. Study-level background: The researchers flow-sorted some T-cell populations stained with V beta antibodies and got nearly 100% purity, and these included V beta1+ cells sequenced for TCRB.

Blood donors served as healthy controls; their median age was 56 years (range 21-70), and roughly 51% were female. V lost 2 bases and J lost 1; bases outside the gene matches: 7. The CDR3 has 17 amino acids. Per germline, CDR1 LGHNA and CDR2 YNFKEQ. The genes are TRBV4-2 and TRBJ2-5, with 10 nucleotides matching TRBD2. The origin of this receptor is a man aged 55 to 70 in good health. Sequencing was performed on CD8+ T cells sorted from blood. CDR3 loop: CASSQRFSGGSQETQYF. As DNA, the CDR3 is TGTGCCAGCAGCCAAAGGTTTAGCGGGGGGTCCCAAGAGACCCAGTACTTC.